These 6 T cell receptor beta chains originate from one sample sequenced in a study of T cell responses to AZD1222 COVID-19 vaccine. Libraries were prepared by immunoSEQ multiplex PCR; TCRdb keeps only in-frame clonotypes and omits some of them. Among around 150,000 clones listed, roughly 89% were seen once. The input for sequencing was peripheral blood, taken on day 0 of AZD1222 vaccination. The receptors were gathered from an adult in good health.

The rearrangement joins TRBV12-3 or TRBV12-4 to TRBJ2-1; D unresolved. The V end lost 6 bases, the J end lost 7 bases, and 7 bases lay between the germline ends. The CDR3 extends over 11 amino acids. This CDR3 is CASRAVNEQFF. Here the CDR3 DNA reads TGTGCCAGCAGGGCGGTAAATGAGCAGTTCTTC.

This chain links TRBV4-1 with TRBJ1-6, with D uncertain. CDR3 length equals 16 residues. Trimming left V 4 bases short and J 0 bases short, with 10 bases between. The germline V gene encodes CDR1 MGHRA and CDR2 YSYEKL. The CDR3 spells CASSRGESSYNSPLHF. CDR3 sequence (DNA): TGCGCCAGCAGCCGGGGAGAGAGCTCCTATAATTCACCCCTCCACTTT.

The V call is TRBV19, the J call TRBJ2-2, with 11 bases fitting TRBD1. Germline-derived CDR1 and CDR2 are LNHDA and SQIVND (reference sequence). The V gene end was trimmed by 7 bases and the J gene end by 1 base; junction bases not matched to a gene: 5. CDR3 length: 16 residues. Written as DNA, the CDR3 is TGTGCCAGTAAGGACAGGGGGCGGGGGAACACCGGGGAGCTGTTTTTT. Residues: CASKDRGRGNTGELFF.

This clone occurred a few times. CDR3 sequence (DNA): TGTGCCGTAGGTTCCAGCCATAACTATGGCTACACCTTC. Its protein product is CAVGSSHNYGYTF. The rearrangement joins TRBV12-3 or TRBV12-4 to TRBJ1-2, with D uncertain. The CDR3 totals 13 residues. V lost 11 bases, J lost 1 base, and 14 bases lay in between.

J is TRBJ1-2 and V is TRBV9, with 9 bases that match TRBD1. This CDR3 has 15 residues. Unmatched junction bases numbered 4, after V lost 0 bases and J lost 4 bases. The V gene's germline CDR1 is SGDLS and CDR2 YYNGEE. The CDR3 loop is CASSVARDRVYGYTF. The DNA of the CDR3 is TGTGCCAGCAGCGTAGCTCGGGACAGGGTCTATGGCTACACCTTC. The full variable domain, rest sourced from reference TRBV9 and TRBJ1-2, is DSGVTQTPKHLITATGQRVTLRCSPRSGDLSVYWYQQSLDQGLQFLIQYYNGEERAKGNILERFSAQQFPDLHSELNLSSLELGDSALYFCASSVARDRVYGYTFGSGTRLTVV.

CDR3 coding DNA: TGTGCCAGCAGTTTCCGGGGCCCTCAGCCCCAGCATTTT. As protein: CASSFRGPQPQHF. V usage is TRBV27 and J usage is TRBJ1-5; tentative D call: TRBD1 (5 bases). This CDR3 has 13 residues. V was trimmed by 3 bases and J by 6 bases, leaving 9 bases between them. Germline CDR1 MNHEY, CDR2 SMNVEV (reference sequence).